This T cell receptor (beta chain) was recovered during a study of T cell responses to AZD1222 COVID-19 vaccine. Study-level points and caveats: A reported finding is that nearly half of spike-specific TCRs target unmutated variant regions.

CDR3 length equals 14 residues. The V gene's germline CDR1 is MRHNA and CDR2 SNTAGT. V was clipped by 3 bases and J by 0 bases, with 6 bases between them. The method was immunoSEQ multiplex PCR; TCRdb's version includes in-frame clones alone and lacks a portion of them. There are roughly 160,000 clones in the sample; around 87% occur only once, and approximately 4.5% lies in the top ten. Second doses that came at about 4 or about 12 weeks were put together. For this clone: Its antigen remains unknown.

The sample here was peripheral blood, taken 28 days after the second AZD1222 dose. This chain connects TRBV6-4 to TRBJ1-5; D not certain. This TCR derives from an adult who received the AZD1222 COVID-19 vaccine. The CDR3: CASSEGYSNQPQHF. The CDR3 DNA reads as TGTGCCAGCAGTGAGGGATATAGCAATCAGCCCCAGCATTTT.